This T cell receptor beta chain originates from a study of blood T cell repertoires in COVID-19 (dated by TCRdb to 2020 to 2021). In the study overall: The collaborator samples originated in the United States, Italy and Spain and spanned the acute and convalescent phases of COVID-19. The samples were drawn from the first 160 participants of the ongoing ImmuneRACE study and from 1,254 subjects provided by 6 global collaborators. A de-identified subject ID, COVID-19 status, age in years and sex were almost always included in the sample metadata. The material from the prospective study consisted of cDNA or gDNA derived from T cells, B-cell-depleted T cells, or PBMCs. HLA class I and class II types, where available, came from metadata supplied by the sample provider rather than from assay-based typing. The repertoires were released in a freely available public database meant as a resource for research on the immune response to SARS-CoV-2. Deeply sampled blood TCRbeta repertoires from subjects exposed to, actively infected with, or recovered from COVID-19 were included in the dataset.

The CDR1 and CDR2 encoded by the germline V gene (reference sequence) are MNHEY and SMNVEV. V is cut back by 5 bases and J by 1 base, with 16 bases in the junction unmatched. The CDR3 holds 18 amino acids from the cysteine to the phenylalanine. CDR3 DNA only is kept here, 54 bases in frame from base 1. Overall results and qualifications from the work: The amount of clinical and demographic metadata varied by source and participant and was provided uncurated.

In the case of this clone: This receptor's antigen is unknown. No much larger clone exists at a distance of one base, and base qualities are not known.

TCRbeta CDR3 regions were amplified from genomic DNA using the immunoSEQ Assay, a bias-controlled multiplex PCR. Turning to the authors' computational methods: Within the assay, amplification of reference gene primers was used to estimate how many nucleated cells each sample contained. To quantify the absolute abundance of each unique TCRbeta CDR3 rearrangement, sequence reads were collapsed and filtered. For each sample, productive Simpson clonality was calculated by taking the square root of Simpson's diversity index across productive rearrangements. The table comes from immuneACCESS by way of TCRdb, which keeps in-frame sequences with V and J called. Part of the clones is missing from these tables; in studies checked, under half for an unresolved V gene and the rest for unknown reasons. From that table come the V and J calls and clone size; the DNA was used to work out D and trimming. The sample table holds over 300,000 clones, of which more than 75% were seen once. The ten largest make up around 9.3% of the sample.

Participants in the prospective study were enrolled through a virtual design, were aged about 18 to 90 years, and lived in 24 United States geographic areas. In the prospective study, cohorts were assigned on the basis of participant-reported clinical history obtained from a screening survey and a study questionnaire. ImmuneRACE Cohort 3 recovered participants were defined by two consecutive negative NP/OP PCR tests, healthcare professional clearance, or symptom resolution. Each participant in the prospective study had whole blood, serum and a nasopharyngeal or oropharyngeal swab collected by mobile phlebotomists. Prospective study participants could optionally give additional blood draws and questionnaires over a 2-month period. Blood samples from the prospective study were shipped frozen or at room temperature prior to DNA extraction.

In this chain, TRBV27 is recombined with TRBJ1-2, with 7 middle bases fitting TRBD1. The specimen sequenced was PBMCs or T cells enriched from blood (not recorded which). The TCR originated in a woman aged 18-29 years who had recovered from COVID-19. The sequenced DNA is TGTGCCAGCAGTCTATATCCGTACCGGGACAGAGATAACTATGGCTACACCTTC. The resulting protein is CASSLYPYRDRDNYGYTF.